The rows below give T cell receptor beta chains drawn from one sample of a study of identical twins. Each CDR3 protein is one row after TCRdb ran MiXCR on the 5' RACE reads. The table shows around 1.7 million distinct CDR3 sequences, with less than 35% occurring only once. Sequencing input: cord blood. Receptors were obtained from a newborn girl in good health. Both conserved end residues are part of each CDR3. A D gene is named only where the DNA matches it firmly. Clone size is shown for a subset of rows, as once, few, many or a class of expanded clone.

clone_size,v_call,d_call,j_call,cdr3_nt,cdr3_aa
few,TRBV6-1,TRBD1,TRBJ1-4,TGTGCCAGCAGTGACCGGACAGGGCAGGAAAAACTGTTTTTT,CASSDRTGQEKLFF
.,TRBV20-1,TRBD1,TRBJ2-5,TGCAGTGCCCAGGACAGGGGCTCTTCATATGAGCAGTACTTC,CSAQDRGSSYEQYF
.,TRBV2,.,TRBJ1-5,TGTGCCAGCAGCTTAGATCCGACGGGATTCACTCAGCCCCAGCATTTT,CASSLDPTGFTQPQHF
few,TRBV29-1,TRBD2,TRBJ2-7,TGCAGCGTTGAACTAGCGGCCTACGAGCAGTACTTC,CSVELAAYEQYF
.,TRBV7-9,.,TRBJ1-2,TGTGCCAGCAACCGGGACGGATATGGCTACACCTTC,CASNRDGYGYTF
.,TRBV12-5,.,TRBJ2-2,TGTGCTAGTGGTCTCTTCCCCGGGCCGAACACCGGGGAGCTGTTTTTT,CASGLFPGPNTGELFF
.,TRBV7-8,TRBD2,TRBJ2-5,TGTGCCAGCAGCTTAACAGCGGGAGATTGGGAGACCCAGTACTTC,CASSLTAGDWETQYF
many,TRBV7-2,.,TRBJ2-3,TGTGCCAGCAGGACCAGGCGGCTCAGCACAGATACGCAGTATTTT,CASRTRRLSTDTQYF
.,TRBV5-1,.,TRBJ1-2,TGCGCCAGCAGCTTAAAGGGAATTGGCTACACCTTC,CASSLKGIGYTF
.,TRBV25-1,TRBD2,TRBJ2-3,TGTGCCTCTCGACTAGCGGGAGGCATATCAGATACGCAGTATTTT,CASRLAGGISDTQYF
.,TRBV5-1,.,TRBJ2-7,TGCGCCAGCAGAAACGAGCAGTACTTC,CASRNEQYF
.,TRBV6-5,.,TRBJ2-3,TGTGCCAGCAGTTTAAAGGGTCCCACAGATACGCGGTATTTT,CASSLKGPTDTRYF
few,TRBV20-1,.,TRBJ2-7,TGCAGTGCTAGGGCCAACCCCTCCTACGAGCAGTACTTC,CSARANPSYEQYF
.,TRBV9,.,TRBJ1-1,TGTGCCAGCAGCGAGCCAGACCCTGAAGCTTTCTTT,CASSEPDPEAFF
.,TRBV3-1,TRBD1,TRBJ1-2,TGTGCCAGCAGCCAAAAGGGGGCCGGAGACTATGGCTACACCTTC,CASSQKGAGDYGYTF
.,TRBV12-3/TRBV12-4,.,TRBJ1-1,TGTGCCAGCACGCTAACAGAGGTAGGGACTGAAGCTTTCTTT,CASTLTEVGTEAFF
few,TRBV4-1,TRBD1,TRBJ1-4,TGCGCCAGCAGCCAAGTCCCGGGACAGTTTAATGAAAAACTGTTTTTT,CASSQVPGQFNEKLFF
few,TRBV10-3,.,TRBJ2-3,TGTGCCATCAGCTCCCAACCGGGACTCCAAGATACGCAGTATTTT,CAISSQPGLQDTQYF
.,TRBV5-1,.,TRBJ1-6,TGCGCCAGCAGCTTGGTTTCAGGCTCCTATAATTCACCCCTCCACTTT,CASSLVSGSYNSPLHF
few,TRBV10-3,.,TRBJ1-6,TGTGCCATCAGTGAGTCGAAGAGGTCGAGCTCCTATAATTCACCCCTCCACTTT,CAISESKRSSSYNSPLHF
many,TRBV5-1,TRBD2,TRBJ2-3,TGCGCCAGCAGCCCAATAGCGGGAGGGGATACGCAGTATTTT,CASSPIAGGDTQYF
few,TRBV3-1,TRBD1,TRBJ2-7,TGTGCCAGCAGCCGACCCCGGGACAGGGGCTACGAGCAGTACTTC,CASSRPRDRGYEQYF
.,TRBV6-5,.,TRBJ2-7,TGTGCCAGCACCGCCCGGGGTGTCCACGAGCAGTACTTC,CASTARGVHEQYF
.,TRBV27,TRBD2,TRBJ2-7,TGTGCCAGCAGTTTGCTAGCGGGAGGGGGGTCCTACGAGCAGTACTTC,CASSLLAGGGSYEQYF
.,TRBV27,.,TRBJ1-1,TGTGCCAGCATTGGTATCATGAACACTGAAGCTTTCTTT,CASIGIMNTEAFF
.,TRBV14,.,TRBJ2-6,TGTGCCAGCAGCCAAGAGAGTGGAGGGACCCCCTCTGGGGCCAACGTCCTGACTTTC,CASSQESGGTPSGANVLTF
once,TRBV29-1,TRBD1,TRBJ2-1,TGCAGCGTTGTTCGGACAGGGGTCGAGACCCAGTTCTTC,CSVVRTGVETQFF
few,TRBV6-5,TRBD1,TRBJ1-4,TGTGCCAGCAGCCCGGACAGGGCGGAAGGAAAACTGTTTTTT,CASSPDRAEGKLFF
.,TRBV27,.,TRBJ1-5,TGTGCCAGCAGTTTAAGGTTCACAAATCAGCCCCAGCATTTT,CASSLRFTNQPQHF
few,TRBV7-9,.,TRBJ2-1,TGTGCCAGCAGCTCCTGGGGGCGGGAGAGGAGCAATGAGCAGTTCTTC,CASSSWGRERSNEQFF
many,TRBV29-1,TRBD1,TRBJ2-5,TGCAGCGTTGACCCCTTTTCGACAGGGCAAGAGACCCAGTACTTC,CSVDPFSTGQETQYF
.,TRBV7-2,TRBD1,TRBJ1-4,TGTGCCAGCAGCCCTCGGACAGGGATGAGTGAAAAACTGTTTTTT,CASSPRTGMSEKLFF
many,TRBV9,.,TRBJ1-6,TGTGCCAGCAGCGTAGACAGCTCCTATAATTCACCCCTCCACTTT,CASSVDSSYNSPLHF
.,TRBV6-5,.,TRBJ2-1,TGTGCCAGCGGGGGGACCGCGTTGGATGAGCAGTTCTTC,CASGGTALDEQFF
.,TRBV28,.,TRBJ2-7,TGTGCCACCACCCCGGGGAGGTTCGCCTACGAGCAGTACTTC,CATTPGRFAYEQYF
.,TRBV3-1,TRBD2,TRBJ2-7,TGTGCCAGCAGCCAAGATCGGTCGGGCCTAGCGGCCATCTCCTACGAGCAGTACTTC,CASSQDRSGLAAISYEQYF
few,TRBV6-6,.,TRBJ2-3,TGTGCCAGCAGTTACGCCCCCCGGGATACTGCCCCAGATACGCAGTATTTT,CASSYAPRDTAPDTQYF
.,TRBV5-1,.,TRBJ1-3,TGCGCCAGCAGCCTGGCAGACAGGCCCTCTGGAAACACCATATATTTT,CASSLADRPSGNTIYF
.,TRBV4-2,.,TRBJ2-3,TGTGCCAGCAGCCAAGTAAAGCGGGCCACAGATACGCAGTATTTT,CASSQVKRATDTQYF
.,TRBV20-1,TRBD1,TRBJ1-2,TGCAGTGCTTGGCGACAGGGCGAGATGTATGGCTACACCTTC,CSAWRQGEMYGYTF
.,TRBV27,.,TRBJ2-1,TGTGCCAGCGGTCCGGTCGCTGGGGTGGTCTACAATGAGCAGTTCTTC,CASGPVAGVVYNEQFF
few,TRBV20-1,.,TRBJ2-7,TGCAGTGCTAGATTCCGAGGAACCCCCTACGAGCAGTACTTC,CSARFRGTPYEQYF
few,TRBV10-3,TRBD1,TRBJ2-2,TGTGCCATCAGCCCGGGACAGGGGATCACCGGGGAGCTGTTTTTT,CAISPGQGITGELFF
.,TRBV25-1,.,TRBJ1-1,TGTGCCAGCAGTGAATTTGGCAGCTCCAACACTGAAGCTTTCTTT,CASSEFGSSNTEAFF
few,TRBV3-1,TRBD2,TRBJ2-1,TGTGCCAGCAGCCAAGAGGCTAGCGGGGGAAGGTTTAGGAATGAGCAGTTCTTC,CASSQEASGGRFRNEQFF
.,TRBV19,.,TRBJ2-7,TGTGCCAGTAGTATCAGCGCGGGGAGCTCCTACGAGCAGTACTTC,CASSISAGSSYEQYF
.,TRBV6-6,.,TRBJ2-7,TGTGCCAGCAGTAACCCGGGAGACTCCTACGAGCAGTACTTC,CASSNPGDSYEQYF
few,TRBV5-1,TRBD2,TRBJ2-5,TGCGCCAGCACCGGTCGGGAGGCCCTCCAAGAGACCCAGTACTTC,CASTGREALQETQYF
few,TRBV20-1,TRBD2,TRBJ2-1,TGCAGTGTCCCCTCCCGACTAGCGGACAGCTCCTACAATGAGCAGTTCTTC,CSVPSRLADSSYNEQFF
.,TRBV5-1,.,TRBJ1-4,TGCGCCAGCAGCCCGGCTGGGGGAAGCCCTAATGAAAAACTGTTTTTT,CASSPAGGSPNEKLFF
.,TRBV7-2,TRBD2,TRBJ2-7,TGTGCCAGCAGCTCTAGCGGGGCCTGGGGAGGCTCCTACGAGCAGTACTTC,CASSSSGAWGGSYEQYF
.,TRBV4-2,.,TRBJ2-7,TGTGCCAGCAGCCAAGATGTCTCAGTCGAGCAGTACTTC,CASSQDVSVEQYF